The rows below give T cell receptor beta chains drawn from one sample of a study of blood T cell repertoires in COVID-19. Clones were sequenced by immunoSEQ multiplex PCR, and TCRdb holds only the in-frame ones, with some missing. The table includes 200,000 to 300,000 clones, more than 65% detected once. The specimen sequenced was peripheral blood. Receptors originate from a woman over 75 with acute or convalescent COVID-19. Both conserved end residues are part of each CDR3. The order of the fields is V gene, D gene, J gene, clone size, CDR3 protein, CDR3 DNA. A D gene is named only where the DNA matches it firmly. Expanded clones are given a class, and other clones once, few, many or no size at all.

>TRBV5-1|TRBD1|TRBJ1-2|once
CASSLFTGGDYGYTF
TGCGCCAGCAGCTTGTTTACAGGGGGGGACTATGGCTACACCTTC
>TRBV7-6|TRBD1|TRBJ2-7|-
CASSSPRDRAPYEQYF
TGTGCCAGCAGCTCACCCCGGGACAGGGCCCCATACGAGCAGTACTTC
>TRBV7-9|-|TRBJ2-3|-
CASSLELWVTDTQYF
TGTGCCAGCAGCTTAGAACTATGGGTGACAGATACGCAGTATTTT
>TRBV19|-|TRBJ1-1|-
CASSSPGQSNTEAFF
TGTGCCAGTAGTTCGCCGGGACAATCGAACACTGAAGCTTTCTTT
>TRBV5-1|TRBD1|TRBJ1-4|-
CASSAGQGLDEKLFF
TGCGCCAGCAGCGCGGGACAGGGGCTGGATGAAAAACTGTTTTTT
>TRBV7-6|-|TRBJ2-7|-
CASSLSETLEQYF
TGTGCCAGCAGCTTATCGGAGACTCTCGAGCAGTACTTC
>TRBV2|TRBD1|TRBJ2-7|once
CASRARQGIGAYEQYF
TGTGCCAGCAGGGCTAGACAGGGAATTGGGGCCTACGAGCAGTACTTC
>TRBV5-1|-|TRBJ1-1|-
CASSLRQFIEVKNTEAFF
TGCGCCAGCAGCTTGCGACAGTTCATTGAAGTAAAGAACACTGAAGCTTTCTTT
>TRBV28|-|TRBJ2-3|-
CASSLASPPDTQYF
TGTGCCAGCAGTTTAGCTAGTCCGCCAGATACGCAGTATTTT
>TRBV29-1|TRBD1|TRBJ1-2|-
CSVDPTDRFANYGYTF
TGCAGCGTTGACCCCACGGACAGGTTCGCTAACTATGGCTACACCTTC
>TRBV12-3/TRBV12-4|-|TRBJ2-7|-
CASSSGQYYEQYF
TGTGCCAGCAGTTCCGGACAATACTACGAGCAGTACTTC
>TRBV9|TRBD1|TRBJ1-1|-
CASSGGGGAFTEAFF
TGTGCCAGCAGCGGTGGAGGGGGCGCATTTACTGAAGCTTTCTTT
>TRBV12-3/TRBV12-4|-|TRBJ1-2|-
CASSFGQNYGYTF
TGTGCCAGCAGTTTCGGACAAAACTATGGCTACACCTTC
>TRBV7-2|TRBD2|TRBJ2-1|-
CASSLDSGGYNEQFF
TGTGCCAGCAGCTTAGATTCGGGGGGCTACAATGAGCAGTTCTTC
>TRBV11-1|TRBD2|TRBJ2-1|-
CASSSLAGVNEQFF
TGTGCCAGCAGCTCCCTAGCGGGGGTGAATGAGCAGTTCTTC
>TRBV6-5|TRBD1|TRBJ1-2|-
CASSRDRNYYGYTF
TGTGCCAGCAGTCGGGACAGAAACTACTATGGCTACACCTTC
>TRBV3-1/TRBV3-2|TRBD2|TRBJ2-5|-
CASSLAGGPDETQYF
TGTGCCAGCAGTCTAGCGGGAGGGCCTGACGAGACCCAGTACTTC
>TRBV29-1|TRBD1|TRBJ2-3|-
CSVAGGASDTQYF
TGCAGCGTAGCAGGGGGCGCATCAGATACGCAGTATTTT
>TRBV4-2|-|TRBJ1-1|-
CASSQARQNTEAFF
TGTGCCAGCAGCCAAGCGCGGCAGAACACTGAAGCTTTCTTT
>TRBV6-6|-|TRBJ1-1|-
CASSLEIPGQLNTEAFF
TGTGCCAGCAGTCTAGAAATTCCGGGACAATTGAACACTGAAGCTTTCTTT
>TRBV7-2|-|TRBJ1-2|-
CASNQGLTYGYTF
TGTGCCAGCAACCAGGGTCTTACCTATGGCTACACCTTC
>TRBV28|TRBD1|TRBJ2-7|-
CASKSGHGGQGAFYEQYF
TGTGCCAGCAAATCCGGCCACGGGGGACAGGGGGCATTCTACGAGCAGTACTTC
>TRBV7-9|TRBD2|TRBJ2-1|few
CASSLAGGFSYNEQFF
TGTGCCAGCAGCTTAGCCGGGGGGTTCTCCTACAATGAGCAGTTCTTC
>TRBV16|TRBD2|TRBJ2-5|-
CASNGLAGVAETQYF
TGTGCCAGCAATGGACTAGCGGGAGTGGCGGAGACCCAGTACTTC
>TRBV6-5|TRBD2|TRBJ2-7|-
CASGLAGGPFYEQYF
TGTGCCAGCGGGCTAGCGGGGGGGCCGTTCTACGAGCAGTACTTC
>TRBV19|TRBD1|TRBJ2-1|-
CASSRDRYNEQFF
TGTGCCAGTAGTAGGGACAGGTACAATGAGCAGTTCTTC
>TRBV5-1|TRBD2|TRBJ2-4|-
CASSLGTSGAGYRNIQYF
TGCGCCAGCAGCTTGGGGACTAGCGGGGCGGGTTATAGAAACATTCAGTACTTC
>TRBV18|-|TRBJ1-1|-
CASSPPGNMNTEAFF
TGTGCCAGCTCACCACCCGGGAACATGAACACTGAAGCTTTCTTT
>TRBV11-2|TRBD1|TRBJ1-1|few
CASSATGGRTEAFF
TGTGCCAGCAGCGCGACAGGGGGGCGGACTGAAGCTTTCTTT